The 6 T cell receptor beta chains in this list originate from one sample, sequenced in a study of technical replicates of blood from several donors. Method: immunoSEQ multiplex PCR; TCRdb's copy keeps in-frame clones and lacks some. Here the sample spans approximately 97,000 clones, 95% being singletons. Sequencing was done on a sample of T cells isolated from PBMCs. The receptors come from a human donor in good health.

With regard to this clone: The identical CDR3 is also encoded by other nucleotide sequences in the sample. This rearrangement joins TRBV19 to TRBJ2-4; D may be TRBD1 (5 bases). From germline, CDR1 is LNHDA and CDR2 SQIVND (reference sequence). This CDR3 has 14 residues. V was shortened by 2 bases and J by 2 bases, with 7 bases between the two germline ends. CDR3 in amino acids: CASSIQGSKNIQYF. CDR3 bases: TGTGCCAGTAGTATACAGGGCTCCAAAAACATTCAGTACTTC. Supplemented by reference TRBV19 and TRBJ2-4, the full variable domain reads DGGITQSPKYLFRKEGQNVTLSCEQNLNHDAMYWYRQDPGQGLRLIYYSQIVNDFQKGDIAEGYSVSREKKESFPLTVTSAQKNPTAFYLCASSIQGSKNIQYFGAGTRLSVL.

The chain links TRBV28 to TRBJ1-4, with TRBD1 identical over 8 bases. V lost 5 bases to trimming and J lost 6 bases; unmatched junction nucleotides: 5. Looked up from germline, CDR1 is MDHEN and CDR2 is SYDVKM. The CDR3 covers 14 residues. CDR3 loop: CASSPRGRYEKLFF. Here the CDR3 DNA reads TGTGCCAGCAGTCCCAGGGGGCGATATGAAAAACTGTTTTTT.

V and J are TRBV19 and TRBJ2-2; TRBD2 aligns across 9 bases. The CDR3 length is 17 residues. Germline lookup yields CDR1 LNHDA and CDR2 SQIVND (reference sequence). V was clipped by 6 bases and J by 5 bases; unmatched bases: 13. DNA for the CDR3: TGTGCCAGTAGATCCCCCCCAGTAGCGGGAGTAACCGGGGAGCTGTTTTTT. Its translation: CASRSPPVAGVTGELFF.

The chain combines TRBV7-6 with TRBJ1-1; 8 nucleotides align to TRBD1. After removal of 1 base from V and 5 bases from J, the junction contained 6 bases not matched to a gene. There are 15 residues in the CDR3. The V gene's germline CDR1 is SGHVS and CDR2 FNYEAQ. The CDR3 protein is CASSLEGQGLTEAFF. CDR3 nucleotide sequence: TGTGCCAGCAGCTTAGAAGGACAGGGCCTGACTGAAGCTTTCTTT.

The V gene is TRBV30, the J gene TRBJ2-3; 10 positions agree with TRBD2. The V gene end was trimmed by 4 bases and the J gene end by 0 bases; junction bases not matched to a gene: 16. This CDR3 is 19 amino acids long. The germline V gene has CDR1 GTSNPN and CDR2 SVGIG (reference sequence). The CDR3 nucleotides are TGTGCCTGGATGAAGCAGCTAGCGGGAGATTTTACTAGCACAGATACGCAGTATTTT. Protein sequence: CAWMKQLAGDFTSTDTQYF. The full variable domain, in which reference TRBV30 and TRBJ2-3 provide the parts outside the CDR3, is SQTIHQWPATLVQPVGSPLSLECTVEGTSNPNLYWYRQAAGRGLQLLFYSVGIGQISSEVPQNLSASRPQDRQFILSSKKLLLSDSGFYLCAWMKQLAGDFTSTDTQYFGPGTRLTVL.

V is TRBV19 and J is TRBJ2-3, with 7 positions matching TRBD1. J lost 7 bases, V lost 4 bases, and 2 bases had no gene match. The CDR3 is 12 residues long. Germline V CDR1 and CDR2: LNHDA, SQIVND (reference sequence). The CDR3: CASSTGQNTQYF. CDR3 nucleotide sequence: TGTGCCAGTAGTACGGGACAGAATACGCAGTATTTT.